This TCR beta chain stems from a study of patients and donors after allogeneic stem cell transplantation. This clonotype has only a few counts. The CDR3 sequence is 15 residues long. Germline V gene data show CDR1 as SGHDT and CDR2 as YYEEEE. Trimming pared 7 bases from V and 4 bases from J, leaving 18 bases between. TCRdb reprocessed the RT-PCR reads via MiXCR and lists one record per CDR3 protein. In the table there are 800,000 to 1,000,000 distinct CDR3 sequences, approximately 18% of which are singletons. This TCR was recovered from a human donor who was either an allogeneic HSCT recipient or a stem cell or donor lymphocyte infusion donor (not recorded which). It is not recorded whose cells these are; they may come from a transplant donor. This chain uses TRBV5-6 with TRBJ2-1; TRBD2 is a possible D gene (7 bases). The sequencing sample was made of blood, either unsorted or a sorted T cell fraction (not recorded which). The CDR3 is CASRERTAGYNEQFF. Written as DNA, the CDR3 is TGTGCCAGCCGAGAGCGGACAGCGGGGTACAATGAGCAGTTCTTC.